This T cell receptor (beta chain) was identified in a study of shared clonotypes between healthy human individuals. Broader study findings: Depth was large, yet rarefaction showed that sorted-subset sequencing was incomplete.

Sequencing was performed with immunoSEQ multiplex PCR; in TCRdb, only in-frame clones are kept and a portion is missing. The sample shows about 2 million clones, about 95% of them seen only once. Naive CD8 cells comprised CD45RO-negative, CCR7-positively selected cells, excluding terminally differentiated effector memory CD45RA+ cells. This clone was counted once. Its specificity is not known. CDR1 is MNHNY, CDR2 SVGAGI, per germline (reference sequence). The CDR3 loop spans 14 amino acids. The V end was cut by 8 bases, the J end by 7 bases, with 21 bases between. This sequence joins TRBV6-6 and TRBJ2-7, with D perhaps matching TRBD1 (5 bases). The receptor's source is a man younger than 30 in good health. Specimen: naive CD8+ T cells sorted from blood. The CDR3 region has the DNA TGTGCCAGCCACTCGACAGAGACTCAAGGGGAGCAGTACTTC. Its translation is CASHSTETQGEQYF.